These 10 T cell receptor beta chains were sequenced from one sample in a study of T cell repertoires in cytomegalovirus infection. These receptors lack a known antigen. In TCRdb, the reads were re-called with MiXCR into one record per CDR3 protein. The sample contains some 700,000 distinct CDR3 sequences, about 33% of which appear only once. The sequencing used cultured PBMCs, collected from culture after CMV antigen stimulation. These receptors were collected from a human donor in good health (CMV status not recorded). Some clones in this sample may be carry-over from other donors' samples.

DNA of the CDR3: TGTGCCATCTCTGGGGGGGCGAGGGAAAAACTGTTTTTT. The encoded protein is CAISGGAREKLFF. The chain couples TRBV10-3 to TRBJ1-4; the D gene is possibly TRBD1 (6 bases). CDR1 is ENHRY, CDR2 SYGVKD, per germline. V was clipped by 8 bases and J by 8 bases, with 15 bases between them. The CDR3 runs 13 residues.

In its sample, this clonotype was seen a few times. The chain has TRBV7-2 and TRBJ2-1; a possible D gene is TRBD1 (6 bases). The germline gives CDR1 SGHTA, CDR2 FQGNSA. The CDR3 is 15 residues long. Trimming took 5 bases from V and 6 from J, leaving 17 bases between them. The CDR3 reads CASSPPGHRGNEQFF. CDR3 bases: TGTGCCAGCAGCCCGCCGGGACACCGCGGCAATGAGCAGTTCTTC.

In its sample, this clonotype was seen many times. The V call is TRBV7-2, the J call TRBJ2-1; D perhaps matches TRBD2 (6 bases). The CDR3 runs to 15 residues. With 5 bases removed from V and 2 bases from J, the gap between germline ends came to 13 bases. Germline CDR1 reads SGHTA; CDR2 reads FQGNSA. The CDR3, as DNA: TGTGCCAGCAGCCAGCTAGGCGGGGCCTACAATGAGCAGTTCTTC. Residues: CASSQLGGAYNEQFF.

This clonotype was observed a handful of times. This sequence joins TRBV7-2 and TRBJ2-2, with 7 bases identical to TRBD1. V was clipped by 2 bases and J by 4 bases; unmatched bases: 4. The length of the CDR3 is 15 residues. Germline loops: CDR1 SGHTA, CDR2 FQGNSA. The CDR3 loop is CASSLRQGPTGELFF. For the CDR3, the DNA is TGTGCCAGCAGCTTACGACAGGGTCCCACCGGGGAGCTGTTTTTT.

This clonotype came up a few times. The rearrangement links TRBV5-6 to TRBJ2-3, with 7 bases identical to TRBD1. Germline V gene lookup returns CDR1 SGHDT and CDR2 YYEEEE. The CDR3 covers 15 residues. Germline trimming cut 0 bases from V and 4 bases from J; bases unmatched to any gene: 5. Here the CDR3 reads CASSLAAGQADTQYF. The CDR3 DNA follows: TGTGCCAGCAGCTTGGCGGCAGGACAGGCAGATACGCAGTATTTT.

This clonotype was counted only a few times. The chain carries TRBV28 and TRBJ1-4, with TRBD1 matching 7 bases. This CDR3 region has 14 residues. Trimming cost V 6 bases and J 7 bases; bases outside gene matches: 8. Germline V CDR1 and CDR2: MDHEN, SYDVKM. CDR3 region: CASRKTGFIEKLFF. For the CDR3, the DNA is TGTGCCAGCAGGAAGACAGGGTTTATTGAAAAACTGTTTTTT.

The chain couples TRBV4-3 to TRBJ2-7; 7 nucleotides match TRBD2. V lost 0 bases and J lost 0; bases outside the gene matches: 5. Per germline, CDR1 LGHNA and CDR2 YSLEER. This CDR3 contains 16 residues. The CDR3 nucleotides read TGCGCCAGCAGCCAAGATGGGGCTAGCGGCTCCTACGAGCAGTACTTC. Its translation is CASSQDGASGSYEQYF.

This clonotype showed up just a few times. V usage is TRBV15 and J usage is TRBJ2-3; TRBD2 agrees at 8 bases. Germline V gene lookup returns CDR1 LNHNV and CDR2 YYDKDF (reference sequence). CDR3 length: 15 amino acids. The V gene end was trimmed by 5 bases and the J gene end by 4 bases; junction bases not matched to a gene: 8. The CDR3 loop is CATSAGLADADTQYF. The CDR3 DNA follows: TGTGCCACCAGCGCCGGACTAGCAGACGCAGATACGCAGTATTTT.

The CDR3: CASSSSGRAGTDTQYF. CDR3 bases: TGCGCCAGCAGTTCTAGCGGGCGTGCGGGCACAGATACGCAGTATTTT. This chain links TRBV4-1 with TRBJ2-3; 8 bases are a match to TRBD2. The CDR3 totals 16 residues. Germline CDR1 reads MGHRA; CDR2 reads YSYEKL. The V segment lost 6 bases and the J segment 1 base; nucleotides outside the gene matches: 9.

This clonotype was seen only a few times. The V gene is TRBV5-4, the J gene TRBJ2-3, with 10 bases fitting TRBD2. CDR3 size: 16 residues. Trimming took 3 bases from V and 5 from J; bases not matched to a gene: 9. Germline CDR1 is SGHNT and CDR2 is YYREEE (reference sequence). As DNA, the CDR3 is TGTGCCAGCAGCTACTCCGGGACTAGCGACGGAGATACGCAGTATTTT. It codes for CASSYSGTSDGDTQYF.